These 16 T cell receptor beta chains came from one sample sequenced in a study of tumor-infiltrating lymphocytes in oesophageal squamous cell carcinoma. TCRdb reprocessed the PCR reads via MiXCR and lists one record per CDR3 protein. The table has roughly 20,000 distinct CDR3 sequences, more than 35% seen once. Sequences were obtained from esophageal tumor tissue. Receptors were obtained from a male donor with esophageal squamous cell carcinoma.

This chain connects TRBV7-6 to TRBJ2-1; D unclear. The J call may be wrong; the DNA end is better matched by TRBJ1-2. This CDR3 is built from 12 residues. Germline V gene lookup returns CDR1 SGHVS and CDR2 FNYEAQ. This CDR3 is CASSLEGYGYTF. CDR3 coding DNA: TGTGCCAGCAGCTTAGAAGGCTATGGCTACACCTTC.

This clonotype was detected ten times or more. A read error may explain this, as a much larger clone is one base away. The chain recombines TRBV7-7 with TRBJ2-1; 16 bases line up with TRBD2. The end of the DNA is better explained by TRBJ2-7, so the J call may be wrong. The CDR3 has 17 amino acids. Germline V gives CDR1 SSHAT, CDR2 FNYEAQ (reference sequence). Here the CDR3 DNA reads TGTGCTAGCACACCGGGACTAGCGGGAGGGCCCTACAATGAGCAGTACTTC. It encodes CASTPGLAGGPYNEQYF.

The chain is built from TRBV27 and TRBJ1-2; a weak D match, TRBD1 (5 bases). V was pared by 4 bases and J by 3 bases, with 18 bases between. CDR1 and CDR2 (germline): MNHEY, SMNVEV (reference sequence). The CDR3 loop spans 16 amino acids. The CDR3 reads CASSSRAGTRYYGYTF. The CDR3 DNA is TGTGCCAGCAGTTCCCGGGCAGGGACTAGGTACTATGGCTACACCTTC.

The chain links TRBV7-2 to TRBJ2-3; D is undetermined. Near its end, the DNA agrees better with TRBJ2-7, so the J call may be wrong. Germline assignment: CDR1 SGHTA and CDR2 FQGNSA. This CDR3 has 14 residues. CDR3 amino acids: CASSSPAGPYEQYF. Here the CDR3 DNA reads TGTGCCAGCAGCTCCCCGGCAGGACCGTACGAGCAGTACTTC.

Points on this clonotype: No conserved phenylalanine or tryptophan is present at the end of the CDR3, so a read error is the likely explanation. It is unclear where the CDR3 begins or ends on the DNA, so no DNA is shown, and the CDR3 is as TCRdb lists it. This chain links TRBV28 with TRBJ2-1; TRBD1, the table's D call, was not compared with the DNA. Germline CDR1 MDHEN, CDR2 SYDVKM. The CDR3 length is 15 residues, termini included. CDR3 protein: CASTSRDTYGYTFGS.

This clonotype has a count of ten or more. The chain links TRBV11-2 to TRBJ1-6; 8 bases fit TRBD1. Germline CDR1 and CDR2: SGHAT and FQNNGV. V lost 2 bases, J lost 7 bases, and 1 base stayed unmatched. The CDR3 loop spans 14 amino acids. CDR3 region: CASSLQGANSPLHF. The CDR3 bases are TGTGCCAGCAGCTTACAGGGGGCGAATTCACCCCTCCACTTT. Full variable domain (missing parts from reference TRBV11-2 and TRBJ1-6): EAGVAQSPRYKIIEKRQSVAFWCNPISGHATLYWYQQILGQGPKLLIQFQNNGVVDDSQLPKDRFSAERLKGVDSTLKIQPAKLEDSAVYLCASSLQGANSPLHFGNGTRLTVT.

Comment on this clonotype: This CDR3 is missing its conserved last phenylalanine or tryptophan, likely due to a read error. No DNA is shown, since the ends of the CDR3 on it are uncertain; the CDR3 is the one TCRdb lists. The CDR3 sequence: CASSEGLGYGYTFGS. This sequence joins TRBV6-5 and TRBJ2-7; the table assigns TRBD1, which was not confirmed against the DNA. The CDR3 comprises 15 residues, both ends counted. Germline lookup yields CDR1 MNHEY and CDR2 SVGAGI.

Of note for this clonotype: A junction boundary mismatches the germline segment, possibly from a read error. The rearrangement joins TRBV7-6 to TRBJ1-1, with D tentatively TRBD1 (6 bases). This CDR3 has 13 amino acids. The germline gives CDR1 SGHVS, CDR2 FNYEAQ. CDR3 residues: CASSEDRNSEAFF. The CDR3 DNA reads TGTGCCAGCAGCGAAGACAGGAACTCTGAAGCTTTCTTT.

The chain recombines TRBV7-2 with TRBJ2-5, with D hard to call. The germline gives CDR1 SGHTA, CDR2 FQGNSA. V lost 5 bases and J lost 0, with 13 bases in between. This CDR3 is 15 amino acids long. The CDR3 is CASSPRSSYQETQYF. In DNA, the CDR3 is TGTGCCAGCAGCCCCCGATCTTCGTACCAAGAGACCCAGTACTTC.

CDR3: CASSELGEVGEQFF. Written as DNA, the CDR3 is TGTGCCAGCAGCGAACTAGGCGAGGTGGGTGAGCAGTTCTTC. The chain couples TRBV7-3 to TRBJ2-5; possible D gene TRBD2, 5 bases. The assigned J gene may be wrong: the sequence end matches TRBJ2-1 better. The CDR3 has 14 residues. CDR1 is SGHTA and CDR2 is FQGTGA in the germline V gene.

The V call is TRBV7-2, the J call TRBJ2-1; no clear D. Matching the DNA end better, TRBJ2-7 makes the J call doubtful. Germline V lookup: CDR1 SGHTA, CDR2 FQGNSA. The CDR3 extends over 14 amino acids. The CDR3 spells CASSLDRPGNEQYF. The CDR3 nucleotides read TGTGCCAGCAGCTTAGATCGGCCAGGCAATGAGCAGTACTTC.

The V gene is TRBV6-1, the J gene TRBJ1-4; weak D call: TRBD1 (6 bases). Germline CDR1 and CDR2: MNHNS and SASEGT. Trimming removed 3 bases at V and 5 bases at J, with 10 bases between. The CDR3 totals 14 residues. As DNA, the CDR3 is TGTGCCAGCAGTGATAGGCAGGGGAATGAAAAACTGTTTTTT. Translation: CASSDRQGNEKLFF.

This chain joins TRBV6-8 and TRBJ2-4; 7 bases match TRBD2. V was pared by 8 bases and J by 4 bases, with 5 bases of the junction left unmatched. Germline CDR1 reads MNHGY; CDR2 reads SAAAGT. The CDR3 is 13 residues long. The CDR3 sequence: CASGFGGKNIQYF. CDR3 nucleotide sequence: TGTGCCAGCGGCTTCGGGGGGAAAAACATTCAGTACTTC.

The rearrangement links TRBV7-6 to TRBJ2-1, with a tentative D call TRBD1 (6 bases). The CDR3 covers 16 residues. V shed 3 bases and J shed 4 bases, with 16 bases lying between them. Per the germline V gene, CDR1 is SGHVS and CDR2 is FNYEAQ. CDR3 in amino acids: CASSLLPGQAYNEQFF. In nucleotides, the CDR3 is TGTGCCAGCAGCTTGTTACCGGGACAAGCATACAATGAGCAGTTCTTC.

This chain joins TRBV5-3 and TRBJ2-2; 7 bases agree with TRBD2. TRBV5-3 is labeled an ORF, and its function is uncertain. The CDR3 loop spans 14 amino acids. Germline trimming cut 8 bases from V and 3 bases from J; bases unmatched to any gene: 7. CDR3 sequence reads: CASTGGLYTGELFF. CDR3 bases: TGTGCCAGCACGGGAGGCCTATACACCGGGGAGCTGTTTTTT.

This clonotype is judged medium-sized. The chain joins TRBV24-1 to TRBJ2-5, with D perhaps matching TRBD2 (6 bases). The CDR3 contains 15 residues. V lost 3 bases and J 2 bases, leaving 12 bases between the germline ends. Germline V gene lookup returns CDR1 KGHDR and CDR2 SFDVKD. The CDR3 sequence: CATSDPGRGQETQYF. The CDR3 region has the DNA TGTGCCACCAGTGATCCTGGACGGGGGCAAGAGACCCAGTACTTC.